What follows is one T cell receptor beta chain and its context. The entry originates in a study of blood T cell repertoires in COVID-19. Assay used: immunoSEQ multiplex PCR; TCRdb lists only in-frame clones, some missing. This table has 250,000 or so clones, about 85% appearing once. The CDR3 is 19 amino acids. V dropped 3 bases and J dropped 1; count of bases not matched to a gene: 16. CDR1 and CDR2 (germline): GTSNPN, SVGIG (reference sequence). The chain employs TRBV30 and TRBJ1-3; 9 bases map to TRBD1. This clonotype was sampled from a man aged 18 to 35 with active or convalescent COVID-19. The material sequenced was peripheral blood. The CDR3 loop is CAWSDISGQGFLSGNTIYF. DNA of the CDR3: TGTGCCTGGAGCGACATTTCGGGACAGGGTTTTTTATCTGGAAACACCATATATTTT.